This T cell receptor beta chain came from a study of blood T cell repertoires in COVID-19. The Seattle patients joined while their infection was active and were tracked longitudinally afterward. The CDR3 has 13 amino acids. With V trimmed by 6 bases and J by 2 bases, 3 bases remained unmatched. CDR1 and CDR2 (germline): SEHNR, FQNEAQ (reference sequence). Authors' processing steps: Reference gene primers were amplified, and this amplification served to estimate nucleated cell counts. Profiling relied on immunoSEQ multiplex PCR, and the TCRdb table lists in-frame clones only, not all of them. V, J and clone size were drawn from that table, and D and trimming were deduced from the DNA. The sample lists about 180,000 clones; approximately 78% were seen once.

The clonotype comes from an elderly woman with COVID-19, enrolled during active disease. Sequenced material: peripheral blood. J is TRBJ2-5 and V is TRBV7-9; 7 bases align to TRBD1. CDR3 bases: TGTGCCAGCAGTCTCAGGGGGCAAGAGACCCAGTACTTC. Translation gives CASSLRGQETQYF.